One and the same sample provided the 28 T cell receptor beta chains below, sequenced in a study of T cells in Graves' hyperthyroidism and ophthalmopathy. The source material, RNA transcripts, was used to amplify TCR beta CDR3 regions. HTBI primers were the set used in a first-round RT-PCR of the TCR CDR3. In TCRdb, the multiplex PCR reads were re-called with MiXCR into one record per CDR3 protein. The sample lists about 270,000 distinct CDR3 sequences, about 16% seen once, with over 30% in the top ten. The specimen was blood. The receptors derive from a woman between 50 and 59 years old with Graves' hyperthyroidism that later progressed to Graves' ophthalmopathy.

This clonotype was found many times. CDR3 residues: CASSQEVLNTEAFF. The DNA of the CDR3 is TGTGCCAGCAGCCAAGAGGTGTTGAACACTGAAGCTTTCTTT. The J gene is TRBJ1-1, the V gene TRBV14; D is ambiguous. V lost 0 bases and J lost 0, with 5 bases in between. The CDR3 is made up of 14 amino acids. Germline assignment: CDR1 SGHDN and CDR2 FVKESK.

V usage is TRBV6-1 and J usage is TRBJ2-3, with D possibly TRBD2 on 6 matching bases. The CDR3 length is 18 residues. Trimming shortened V by 3 bases and J by 4 bases, and 23 bases separated the two germline ends. Germline V gene lookup returns CDR1 MNHNS and CDR2 SASEGT. The CDR3 DNA follows: TGTGCCAGCAGTGAGATCCCCATTATGTCTGGCGGGGCAGATACGCAGTATTTT. This translates into CASSEIPIMSGGADTQYF.

This chain joins TRBV29-1 and TRBJ1-2; TRBD1 might be the D (5 bases). Germline V lookup: CDR1 SQVTM, CDR2 ANQGSEA. CDR3 length equals 12 residues. V lost 4 bases, J lost 4 bases, and 10 bases lay in between. The CDR3 DNA sequence: TGCAGCGTTGCGTCAGGGTTCTATGGCTACACCTTC. It is translated as CSVASGFYGYTF.

This clonotype was counted at least ten times. V and J are TRBV11-2 and TRBJ2-5; 7 bases map to TRBD1. Trimming removed 4 bases from V and 2 bases from J; junction bases left unmatched: 7. The CDR3 loop spans 15 amino acids. Germline V gives CDR1 SGHAT, CDR2 FQNNGV. CDR3 DNA sequence: TGTGCCAGCAGCTCTGGGCCGGGACAGCAAGAGACCCAGTACTTC. Translating it yields CASSSGPGQQETQYF.

This clonotype was found many times. The genes are TRBV12-3 or TRBV12-4 and TRBJ2-1; TRBD2 is a possible D gene (6 bases). V dropped 7 bases and J dropped 8 bases, with 15 bases sitting between them. This CDR3 region has 13 residues. CDR3 loop: CASTQAGRHEQFF. CDR3 DNA sequence: TGTGCCAGCACCCAAGCGGGTCGCCATGAGCAGTTCTTC.

This clonotype was observed many times. The chain links TRBV12-3 or TRBV12-4 to TRBJ2-3; TRBD1 agrees at 7 bases. V gave up 6 bases and J gave up 2 bases; unmatched junction bases: 17. There are 18 residues in the CDR3. CDR3 sequence (DNA): TGTGCCAGCAGGGGGGACAGTGGGAACTTTCCTCACACAGATACGCAGTATTTT. It translates to CASRGDSGNFPHTDTQYF.

This clonotype was seen at least ten times. The CDR3: CSVERGHGETQYF. In DNA form, the CDR3 reads TGCAGCGTTGAACGGGGGCATGGAGAGACCCAGTACTTC. The chain joins TRBV29-1 to TRBJ2-5; the D call may be TRBD1 or TRBD2 (6 bases each). The germline V gene encodes CDR1 SQVTM and CDR2 ANQGSEA. The CDR3 consists of 13 residues. V dropped 2 bases and J dropped 4 bases, with 11 bases sitting between them. Variable domain in full (rest from reference TRBV29-1 and TRBJ2-5): SAVISQKPSRDICQRGTSLTIQCQVDSQVTMMFWYRQQPGQSLTLIATANQGSEATYESGFVIDKFPISRPNLTFSTLTVSNMSPEDSSIYLCSVERGHGETQYFGPGTRLLVL.

This clonotype was recorded a few times. J is TRBJ1-4 and V is TRBV6-1, with 9 bases that match TRBD1. The V segment lost 6 bases and the J segment 8 bases; nucleotides outside the gene matches: 16. This CDR3 is built from 17 residues. Germline CDR1 MNHNS, CDR2 SASEGT. The CDR3 region has the DNA TGTGCCAGCAGCGCACTACAGGGGGCTTCTTTACGAGAAAAACTGTTTTTT. The encoded protein is CASSALQGASLREKLFF.

Note on this clonotype: Being one base from a much bigger clone, this may be a read error. The V and J genes are TRBV6-1 and TRBJ2-7; D is unclear. The CDR3 consists of 11 residues. The germline V and J ends were trimmed by 1 base and 5 bases, with 3 bases remaining between them. Germline CDR1 is MNHNS and CDR2 is SASEGT. DNA of the CDR3: TGTGCCAGCAGTGAAGGGAACGAGCAGTACTTC. This translates into CASSEGNEQYF.

This clonotype has just a few counts. The CDR3 nucleotides read TGTGCCAGCATCTCCCTAGTGACCTACGAGCAGTACTTC. Translated: CASISLVTYEQYF. V usage is TRBV6-1 and J usage is TRBJ2-7, with D unclear. Trimming cost V 7 bases and J 2 bases, with 12 bases left between them. The CDR3 length is 13 residues. CDR1 is MNHNS and CDR2 is SASEGT in the germline V gene.

Concerning this clonotype itself: Sequence at one end of the junction differs from germline and may be a read error. J is TRBJ2-7 and V is TRBV5-1; 7 bases line up with TRBD1. Per germline, CDR1 SGHRS and CDR2 YFSETQ. This CDR3 spans 15 amino acids. CDR3 protein: CASSLGRDSSCEQYF. The CDR3 DNA reads as TGCGCCAGCAGCCTGGGCCGGGACAGCTCCTGCGAGCAGTACTTC. The variable domain in full, with the rest retrieved from reference TRBV5-1 and TRBJ2-7, is KAGVTQTPRYLIKTRGQQVTLSCSPISGHRSVSWYQQTPGQGLQFLFEYFSETQRNKGNFPGRFSGRQFSNSRSEMNVSTLELGDSALYLCASSLGRDSSCEQYFGPGTRLTVT.

This clonotype was detected once. The chain combines TRBV19 with TRBJ2-7; TRBD1 aligns across 8 bases. Germline V gives CDR1 LNHDA, CDR2 SQIVND (reference sequence). This CDR3 has 14 residues. V was pared by 3 bases and J by 6 bases, with 7 bases of the junction left unmatched. The CDR3 nucleotides are TGTGCCAGTAGTATCGGACAGGGCCGGGGCGAGCAGTACTTC. It codes for CASSIGQGRGEQYF.

This clonotype was seen at least ten times. The V and J genes are TRBV5-1 and TRBJ2-1, with D possibly matching TRBD1 (6 bases). Trimming removed 4 bases from V and 6 bases from J, with 14 bases in between. The CDR3 spans 14 residues. Germline V gives CDR1 SGHRS, CDR2 YFSETQ. CDR3 nucleotide sequence: TGCGCCAGCAGCGAACAACAGGGTTTCAATGAGCAGTTCTTC. Its translation is CASSEQQGFNEQFF. Complete variable domain (other parts from reference TRBV5-1 and TRBJ2-1): KAGVTQTPRYLIKTRGQQVTLSCSPISGHRSVSWYQQTPGQGLQFLFEYFSETQRNKGNFPGRFSGRQFSNSRSEMNVSTLELGDSALYLCASSEQQGFNEQFFGPGTRLTVL.

This clonotype came up many times. V is TRBV6-1 and J is TRBJ1-2, with 7 bases matching TRBD1. CDR1 and CDR2 (germline): MNHNS, SASEGT. V was clipped by 5 bases and J by 5 bases; unmatched bases: 8. The CDR3 is made up of 14 amino acids. The CDR3 region is CASSPGTVTYGYTF. The CDR3 DNA reads TGTGCCAGCAGTCCCGGGACAGTCACTTATGGCTACACCTTC.

At least ten counts were recorded for this clonotype. The J gene is TRBJ1-1, the V gene TRBV7-9, with D hard to call. The CDR3 is 12 residues long. The V gene lost 3 bases and the J gene lost 6 bases, with 8 bases spanning the gap. Germline V gene sequence: CDR1 SEHNR, CDR2 FQNEAQ (reference sequence). The chain's CDR3 is CASSFAGSEAFF. The CDR3 coding sequence is TGTGCCAGCAGCTTTGCGGGCTCTGAAGCTTTCTTT.

The sample holds many counts of this clonotype. CDR3 sequence: CASSYSRQVRGTQYF. The CDR3 DNA is TGTGCCAGCAGTTACTCGAGGCAGGTCCGGGGTACGCAGTATTTT. The chain recombines TRBV6-5 with TRBJ2-3, with D perhaps matching TRBD2 (5 bases). The ends were cut back, 0 bases at V and 8 bases at J, with 15 bases in the middle. From germline, CDR1 is MNHEY and CDR2 SVGAGI. CDR3 length: 15 residues.

The chain is built from TRBV2 and TRBJ1-5; no clear D. Germline values: CDR1 SNHLY, CDR2 FYNNEI. V lost 1 base and J lost 0, with 4 bases in between. This CDR3 is 14 amino acids long. This CDR3 is CASSEVGSNQPQHF. The CDR3 DNA sequence: TGTGCCAGCAGTGAAGTGGGTAGCAATCAGCCCCAGCATTTT.

This clonotype was recorded at least ten times. The chain recombines TRBV11-2 with TRBJ1-1; D gene unclear. The CDR3 spans 16 residues. V dropped 2 bases and J dropped 1 base, with 14 bases sitting between them. Germline V CDR1 and CDR2: SGHAT, FQNNGV. For the CDR3, the DNA is TGTGCCAGCAGCTTAAGGATGGACGGCTCGAACACTGAAGCTTTCTTT. It translates to CASSLRMDGSNTEAFF.

This clonotype came up many times. The chain has TRBV11-2 and TRBJ2-7; unclear D gene. V was shortened by 5 bases and J by 2 bases, with 16 bases between the two germline ends. This CDR3 has 15 residues. Germline V gives CDR1 SGHAT, CDR2 FQNNGV. The CDR3 is CASSPKTYPTYEQYF. In DNA, the CDR3 is TGTGCCAGCAGCCCTAAGACATATCCCACCTACGAGCAGTACTTC. Based on the CDR3 plus reference TRBV11-2 and TRBJ2-7, the full variable domain is EAGVAQSPRYKIIEKRQSVAFWCNPISGHATLYWYQQILGQGPKLLIQFQNNGVVDDSQLPKDRFSAERLKGVDSTLKIQPAKLEDSAVYLCASSPKTYPTYEQYFGPGTRLTVT.

V gene TRBV5-6 combines with J gene TRBJ2-7; 7 bases fit TRBD2. The CDR3 extends over 13 amino acids. CDR1 is SGHDT and CDR2 is YYEEEE in the germline V gene. The J segment lost 7 bases and the V segment lost 0 bases, leaving 4 bases of the junction unmatched. CDR3 in amino acids: CASSLVSGGEQYF. CDR3 sequence (DNA): TGTGCCAGCAGCTTGGTCTCGGGGGGTGAGCAGTACTTC.

This clonotype has at least ten counts. This chain connects TRBV2 to TRBJ1-6, with 7 bases fitting TRBD1. The CDR3 is 13 residues long. With 9 bases clipped from V and 5 bases from J, the junction kept 4 bases outside the gene matches. Germline loops: CDR1 SNHLY, CDR2 FYNNEI. The CDR3 is CARGTANNSPLHF. The CDR3 nucleotides are TGTGCCAGGGGGACAGCGAATAATTCACCCCTCCACTTT.

Of note for this clonotype: Mismatch with germline at one junction end may stem from a read error. The chain links TRBV28 to TRBJ2-6, with a tentative D call TRBD1 (5 bases). Germline V gene lookup returns CDR1 MDHEN and CDR2 SYDVKM. CDR3 size: 17 residues. CDR3 loop: CATSDGAESSGANVLTF. The CDR3 nucleotides are TGTGCCACCAGTGATGGGGCGGAAAGCTCTGGGGCCAACGTCCTGACTTTC.

This clonotype showed up many times. The rearrangement links TRBV5-4 to TRBJ1-1; D not resolved. The CDR3 sequence is 15 residues long. Per germline, CDR1 SGHNT and CDR2 YYREEE (reference sequence). With 1 base removed from V and 0 bases from J, the gap between germline ends came to 10 bases. CDR3 coding DNA: TGTGCCAGCAGCTTGCCGTCGACCCTGAACACTGAAGCTTTCTTT. It is translated as CASSLPSTLNTEAFF. Combining the CDR3 with reference TRBV5-4 and TRBJ1-1 gives the whole variable domain ETGVTQSPTHLIKTRGQQVTLRCSSQSGHNTVSWYQQALGQGPQFIFQYYREEENGRGNFPPRFSGLQFPNYSSELNVNALELDDSALYLCASSLPSTLNTEAFFGQGTRLTVV.

The J gene is TRBJ2-2, the V gene TRBV7-8; the D gene is possibly TRBD2 (5 bases). Trimming stripped 5 bases from V and 7 bases from J, with 14 bases between. From germline, CDR1 is SGHVS and CDR2 FQNEAQ. The CDR3 has 14 residues. CDR3 DNA sequence: TGTGCCAGCAGCGTTATGGGGAGTATCGGGGAGCTGTTTTTT. Translating it yields CASSVMGSIGELFF.

This chain uses TRBV7-8 with TRBJ2-7; 11 bases align to TRBD2. This CDR3 is built from 18 residues. V lost 2 bases, J lost 4 bases, and 13 bases stayed unmatched. CDR1 SGHVS and CDR2 FQNEAQ come from the germline V gene. CDR3 bases: TGTGCCAGCAGCTTACCCCTCCCACTAGCGGGAGATCGGTACGAGCAGTACTTC. Translation: CASSLPLPLAGDRYEQYF.

V gene TRBV19 combines with J gene TRBJ1-5; a possible D gene is TRBD1 (6 bases). The V gene lost 7 bases and the J gene lost 7 bases, with 23 bases spanning the gap. This CDR3 is built from 16 residues. Germline CDR1 LNHDA, CDR2 SQIVND (reference sequence). CDR3 DNA sequence: TGTGCCAGTACTCCGATTTCCAGGGGCGCAGGACAGCCCCAGCATTTT. It is translated as CASTPISRGAGQPQHF.

The V call is TRBV6-2 or TRBV6-3, the J call TRBJ1-3, with D uncertain. Germline V gene lookup returns CDR1 MNHEY and CDR2 SVGEGT. The CDR3 has 14 amino acids. Trimming removed 6 bases from V and 0 bases from J, with 9 bases in between. In nucleotides, the CDR3 is TGTGCCAGCAGGTGGTCTGGCTCTGGAAACACCATATATTTT. Translation gives CASRWSGSGNTIYF.

This clonotype was observed at least ten times. The J gene is TRBJ2-5, the V gene TRBV12-3 or TRBV12-4; 9 bases line up with TRBD2. This CDR3 has 16 amino acids. V was clipped by 8 bases and J by 4 bases; unmatched bases: 14. CDR3 sequence reads: CASRSSLHSGGETQYF. For the CDR3, the DNA is TGTGCCAGCCGTTCCTCACTGCATAGCGGGGGAGAGACCCAGTACTTC.